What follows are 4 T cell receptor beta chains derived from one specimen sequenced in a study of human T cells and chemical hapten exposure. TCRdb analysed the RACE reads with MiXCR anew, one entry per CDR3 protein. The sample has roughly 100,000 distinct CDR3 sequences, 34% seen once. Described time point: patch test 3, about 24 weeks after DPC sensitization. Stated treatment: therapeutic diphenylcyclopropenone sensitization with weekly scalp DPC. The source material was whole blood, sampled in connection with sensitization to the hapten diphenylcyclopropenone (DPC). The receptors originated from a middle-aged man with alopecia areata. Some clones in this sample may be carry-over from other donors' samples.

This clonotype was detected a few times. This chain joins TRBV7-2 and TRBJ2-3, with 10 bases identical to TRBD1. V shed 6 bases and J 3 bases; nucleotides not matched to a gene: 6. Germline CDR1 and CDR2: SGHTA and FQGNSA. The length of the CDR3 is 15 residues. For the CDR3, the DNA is TGTGCCAGCAGGTGGACAGGGGGAGTAACAGATACGCAGTATTTT. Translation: CASRWTGGVTDTQYF.

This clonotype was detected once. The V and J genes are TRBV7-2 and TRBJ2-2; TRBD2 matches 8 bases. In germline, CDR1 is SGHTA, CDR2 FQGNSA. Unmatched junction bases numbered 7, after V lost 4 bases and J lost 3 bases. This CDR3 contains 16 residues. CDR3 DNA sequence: TGTGCCAGCAGCTCAAAAGCGGGAGCCGACACCGGGGAGCTGTTTTTT. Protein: CASSSKAGADTGELFF.

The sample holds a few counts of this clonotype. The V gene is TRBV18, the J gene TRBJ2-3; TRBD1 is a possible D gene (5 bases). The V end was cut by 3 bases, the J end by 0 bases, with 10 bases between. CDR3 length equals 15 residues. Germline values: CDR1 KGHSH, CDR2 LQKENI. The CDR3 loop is CASSPQGASTDTQYF. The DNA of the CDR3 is TGTGCCAGCTCACCTCAAGGGGCCAGCACAGATACGCAGTATTTT.

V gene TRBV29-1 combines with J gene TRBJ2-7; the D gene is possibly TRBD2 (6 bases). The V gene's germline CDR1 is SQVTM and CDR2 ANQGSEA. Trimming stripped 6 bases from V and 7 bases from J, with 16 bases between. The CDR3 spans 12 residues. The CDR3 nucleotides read TGCAGCGTCAAGGACGCCGGAGGGGAGCAGTACGTC. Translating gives CSVKDAGGEQYV.